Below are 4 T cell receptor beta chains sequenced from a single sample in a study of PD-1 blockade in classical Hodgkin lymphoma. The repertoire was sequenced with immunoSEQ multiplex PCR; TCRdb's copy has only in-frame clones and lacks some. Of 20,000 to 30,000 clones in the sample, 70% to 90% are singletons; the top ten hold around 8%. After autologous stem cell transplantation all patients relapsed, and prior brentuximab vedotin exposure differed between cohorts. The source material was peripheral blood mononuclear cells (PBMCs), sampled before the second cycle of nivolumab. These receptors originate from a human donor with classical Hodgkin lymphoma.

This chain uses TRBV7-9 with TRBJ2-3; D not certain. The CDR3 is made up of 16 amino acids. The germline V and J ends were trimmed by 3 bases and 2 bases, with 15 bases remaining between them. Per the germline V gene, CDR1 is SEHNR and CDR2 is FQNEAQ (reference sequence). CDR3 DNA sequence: TGTGCCAGCAGCTTTTGGTCTGGTTGGTTCACAGATACGCAGTATTTT. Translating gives CASSFWSGWFTDTQYF.

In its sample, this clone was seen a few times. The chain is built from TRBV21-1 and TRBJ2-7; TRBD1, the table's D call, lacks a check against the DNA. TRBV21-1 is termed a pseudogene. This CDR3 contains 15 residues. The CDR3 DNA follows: TGTGCCAGCAGCAAAGAACAGGACAGGGATTACGAGCAGTACTTC. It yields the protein CASSKEQDRDYEQYF.

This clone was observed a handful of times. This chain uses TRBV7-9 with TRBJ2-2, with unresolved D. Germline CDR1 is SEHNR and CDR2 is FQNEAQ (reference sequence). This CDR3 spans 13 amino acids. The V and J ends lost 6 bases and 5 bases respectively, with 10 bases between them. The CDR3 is CASSLRRTGELFF. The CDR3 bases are TGTGCCAGCAGTCTCAGACGAACCGGGGAGCTGTTTTTT.

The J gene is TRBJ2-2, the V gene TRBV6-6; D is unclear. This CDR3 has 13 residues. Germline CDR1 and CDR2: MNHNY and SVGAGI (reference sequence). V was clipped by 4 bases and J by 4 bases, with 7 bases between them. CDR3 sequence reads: CASSFDGTGELFF. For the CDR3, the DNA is TGTGCCAGCAGTTTCGACGGCACCGGGGAGCTGTTTTTT.